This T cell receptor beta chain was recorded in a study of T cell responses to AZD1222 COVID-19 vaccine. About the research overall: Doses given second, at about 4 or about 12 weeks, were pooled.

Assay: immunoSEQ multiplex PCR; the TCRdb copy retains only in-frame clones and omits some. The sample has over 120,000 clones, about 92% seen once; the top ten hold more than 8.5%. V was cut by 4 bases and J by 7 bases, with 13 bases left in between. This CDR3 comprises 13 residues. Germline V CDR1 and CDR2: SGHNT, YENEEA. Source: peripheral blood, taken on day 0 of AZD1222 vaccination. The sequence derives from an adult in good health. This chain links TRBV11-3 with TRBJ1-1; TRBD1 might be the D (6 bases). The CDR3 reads CASSSGTPYEAFF. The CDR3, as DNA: TGTGCCAGCAGCTCCGGGACACCCTATGAAGCTTTCTTT.